The sequence of this T cell receptor (beta chain) was determined in a study of T cells after yellow fever vaccination. Overall study findings and caveats: Reappearance after the booster was observed for most primary-vaccination clones (roughly 95% CD4, over 70% CD8). A secondary response was less intense yet reached its peak sooner, at day 5 versus 15. The bulk population could contribute abundant contaminating clonotypes to FACS-sorted repertoires.

About this clonotype: Its antigen is currently unknown.

5'RACE template switching added a universal primer site and UMIs to TCR cDNA. MiXCR, applied by TCRdb to the 5' RACE reads, yields one record per CDR3 protein. The repertoire holds about 300,000 distinct CDR3 sequences, approximately 8% seen once, with about 3.7% in the top ten. Between the trimmed V and J ends, which lost 4 bases and 4 bases, there was a span of 8 bases. Germline V gives CDR1 SGDLS, CDR2 YYNGEE. CDR3 size: 13 residues. This TCR was sampled from a man aged 18 to 30 who received the YFV17D yellow fever vaccine. The V call is TRBV9, the J call TRBJ2-2; D uncertain. Sequencing used CD4+ T cells sorted from PBMCs, obtained 5 days after the yellow fever booster vaccination. The CDR3: CASSSRITGELFF. The DNA for the CDR3 is TGTGCCAGCAGCTCTCGGATCACCGGGGAGCTGTTTTTT.